The entry below describes one T cell receptor (beta chain). The antigen is unknown. Original methodology: For papillary thyroid cancer, a distant-metastasis classifier was constructed from CDR3 differences observed across clinicopathological groups. TCRdb used MiXCR to call clones anew from the PCR reads. For this entry, the V and J calls and clone size follow TCRdb and not the study's own pipeline. The sample lists more than 9,000 clones, under 40% occurring once. This record comes from a study of metastatic and nonmetastatic thyroid tumors. As for the study in general: Across peripheral blood and tumor or nodule tissue samples taken from malignant and benign thyroid patients, the repertoires were compared with one another. Study-level results: According to reports, the diversity of TCR beta was significantly higher in malignant thyroid tumors than in benign nodules, and this held in both blood and tumor samples.

The germline CDR1 and CDR2 sequences are DFQATT and SNEGSKA (reference sequence). The junction had 3 bases not matched to a gene; V was cut back by 3 bases and J by 5 bases. The CDR3 spans 13 residues. The entire patient cohort was treatment-naive prior to thyroid surgery. This TCR came from a female donor with papillary thyroid cancer or a benign thyroid nodule (not recorded which). Some clones in this sample may be carry-over from other donors' samples. Sequences were obtained from adjacent normal tissue. V and J are TRBV20-1 and TRBJ1-4; 7 nucleotides line up with TRBD1. The CDR3 here is CSARGQRNEKLFF. As DNA, the CDR3 is TGCAGTGCTAGGGGACAGAGAAATGAAAAACTGTTTTTT.